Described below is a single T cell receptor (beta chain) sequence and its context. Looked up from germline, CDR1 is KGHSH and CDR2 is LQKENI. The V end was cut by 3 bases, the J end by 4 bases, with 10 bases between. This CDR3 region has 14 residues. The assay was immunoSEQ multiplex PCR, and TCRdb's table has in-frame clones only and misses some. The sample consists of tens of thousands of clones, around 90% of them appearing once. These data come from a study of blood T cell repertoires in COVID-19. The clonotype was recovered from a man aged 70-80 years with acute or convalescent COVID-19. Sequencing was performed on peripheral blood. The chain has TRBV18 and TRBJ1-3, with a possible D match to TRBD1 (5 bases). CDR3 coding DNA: TGTGCCAGCTCACCGACCTGGGGCGGAAACACCATATATTTT. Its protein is CASSPTWGGNTIYF.